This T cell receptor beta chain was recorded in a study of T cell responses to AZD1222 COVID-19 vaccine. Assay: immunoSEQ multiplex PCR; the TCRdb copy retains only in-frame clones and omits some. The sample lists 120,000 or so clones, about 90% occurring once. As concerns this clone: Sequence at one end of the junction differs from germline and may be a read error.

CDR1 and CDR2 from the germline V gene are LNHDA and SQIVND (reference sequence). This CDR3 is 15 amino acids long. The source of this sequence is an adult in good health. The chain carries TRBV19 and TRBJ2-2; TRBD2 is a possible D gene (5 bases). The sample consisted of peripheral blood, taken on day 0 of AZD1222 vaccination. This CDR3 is CASNRETLNTGELFF. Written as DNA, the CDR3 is TGTGCGAGTAATAGGGAGACACTGAACACCGGGGAGCTGTTTTTT.